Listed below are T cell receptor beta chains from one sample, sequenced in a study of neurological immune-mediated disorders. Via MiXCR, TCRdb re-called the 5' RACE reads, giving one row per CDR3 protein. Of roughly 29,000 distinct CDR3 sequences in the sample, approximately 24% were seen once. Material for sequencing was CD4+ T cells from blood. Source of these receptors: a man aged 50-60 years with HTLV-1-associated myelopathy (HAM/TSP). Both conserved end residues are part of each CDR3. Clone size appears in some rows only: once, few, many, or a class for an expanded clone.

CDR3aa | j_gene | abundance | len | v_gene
CASTAADHRSPLHF | TRBJ1-6 | many | 14 | TRBV27
CSVSARSGDIQYF | TRBJ2-4 | many | 13 | TRBV29-1
CASSYTKGNEQFF | TRBJ2-1 | many | 13 | TRBV7-3
CASMKDAYGYTF | TRBJ1-2 | many | 12 | TRBV10-2
CASSLPGNTIYF | TRBJ1-3 | many | 12 | TRBV5-5
CASSPGGGDSLRAKNIQYF | TRBJ2-4 | many | 19 | TRBV5-1
CSASRGFGGEQYF | TRBJ2-7 | many | 13 | TRBV20-1
CASSYTWTVPSYEQYF | TRBJ2-7 | few | 16 | TRBV6-5
CASSGWAEPDTQYF | TRBJ2-3 | many | 14 | TRBV5-1
CSAREGAGEKLFF | TRBJ1-4 | many | 13 | TRBV20-1
CASSLGEKSGYTF | TRBJ1-2 | large | 13 | TRBV12-3/TRBV12-4
CASSEGQGRITDTQYF | TRBJ2-3 | many | 16 | TRBV2
CASSLAQGNTEAFF | TRBJ1-1 | many | 14 | TRBV7-8
CASSNNPGRIHGYTF | TRBJ1-2 | many | 15 | TRBV21-1
CSARAPGGLAGGPFNEQFF | TRBJ2-1 | many | 19 | TRBV20-1
CASSFDAGIGNQPQHF | TRBJ1-5 | many | 16 | TRBV5-5
CSARGASGGTQETQYF | TRBJ2-5 | many | 16 | TRBV20-1
CASSFQGRDGYTF | TRBJ1-2 | few | 13 | TRBV12-3/TRBV12-4
CASSLESAWRAGDTQYF | TRBJ2-3 | many | 17 | TRBV5-1
CASSSAGALTYYGYTF | TRBJ1-2 | many | 16 | TRBV7-2
CSVFRLTTEAFF | TRBJ1-1 | . | 12 | TRBV29-1
CASSPAGVIADTQYF | TRBJ2-3 | many | 15 | TRBV18
CASSSTPTVNTGELFF | TRBJ2-2 | many | 16 | TRBV7-2
CASSLWDRAFYEQYF | TRBJ2-7 | . | 15 | TRBV27
CASSFGNSNQPQHF | TRBJ1-5 | many | 14 | TRBV12-3/TRBV12-4
CSARKTVSNTEAFF | TRBJ1-1 | many | 14 | TRBV20-1
CSASRGPLKGANEKLFF | TRBJ1-4 | many | 17 | TRBV20-1
CASSLGSRNTIYF | TRBJ1-3 | . | 13 | TRBV7-9
CASSLKGVTYEQYF | TRBJ2-7 | many | 14 | TRBV3-1
CASSSTANTGELFF | TRBJ2-2 | many | 14 | TRBV27
CSASSSGKRAGGFSSGANVLTF | TRBJ2-6 | many | 22 | TRBV20-1
CASSLSGSGNTIYF | TRBJ1-3 | many | 14 | TRBV12-3/TRBV12-4
CASSFISAGGPMANEQFF | TRBJ2-1 | many | 18 | TRBV7-3
CASSLDPGPRTDTQYF | TRBJ2-7 | . | 16 | TRBV5-1
CSASGSTGELFF | TRBJ2-2 | many | 12 | TRBV20-1
CASSSGQSGKEKLFF | TRBJ1-4 | many | 15 | TRBV5-1
CASSVDVMNTEAFF | TRBJ1-1 | many | 14 | TRBV9
CASSLSGTDNSPLHF | TRBJ1-6 | many | 15 | TRBV7-3
CASAGTGGYGYTF | TRBJ1-2 | few | 13 | TRBV6-1
CSARDLREGTDTQYF | TRBJ2-3 | many | 15 | TRBV20-1
CASSLSIQVHNEQFF | TRBJ2-1 | . | 15 | TRBV12-3/TRBV12-4
CASSYSILGATEAFF | TRBJ1-1 | many | 15 | TRBV6-6
CASSSAGRGATDTHYF | TRBJ2-3 | . | 16 | TRBV27
CSAGRQGGGETQYF | TRBJ2-5 | many | 14 | TRBV20-1
CASSLAASGGALASF | TRBJ2-5 | many | 15 | TRBV5-4
CASSPDNRGTEAFF | TRBJ1-1 | few | 14 | TRBV19
CASSWGRHSNQPQHF | TRBJ1-5 | many | 15 | TRBV5-6
CASSSNYEQYF | TRBJ2-7 | many | 11 | TRBV5-6
CASTSGIPYEQYF | TRBJ2-7 | many | 13 | TRBV5-1
CSARSLTHQRDEQFF | TRBJ2-1 | many | 15 | TRBV20-1
CAIRETGDPYEQYF | TRBJ2-7 | many | 14 | TRBV10-3
CASSVTGGYTEAFF | TRBJ1-1 | many | 14 | TRBV12-3/TRBV12-4